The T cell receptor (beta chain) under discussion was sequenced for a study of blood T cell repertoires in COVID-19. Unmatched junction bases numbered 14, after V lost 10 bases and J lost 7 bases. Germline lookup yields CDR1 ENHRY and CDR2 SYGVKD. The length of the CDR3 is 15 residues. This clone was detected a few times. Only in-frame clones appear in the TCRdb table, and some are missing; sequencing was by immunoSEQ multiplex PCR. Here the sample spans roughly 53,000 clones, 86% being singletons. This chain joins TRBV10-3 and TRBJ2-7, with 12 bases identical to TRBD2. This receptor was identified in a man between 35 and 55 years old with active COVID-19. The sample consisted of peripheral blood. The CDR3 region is CATATSGSIGSEQYF. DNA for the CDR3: TGTGCCACTGCGACTAGCGGGAGTATCGGTAGTGAGCAGTACTTC.